One and the same sample provided the 31 T cell receptor beta chains below, sequenced in a study of metastatic and nonmetastatic thyroid tumors. Using MiXCR, TCRdb re-called clones from the PCR reads. Here the sample spans about 30,000 clones, 20% to 30% being singletons. The entire patient cohort was treatment-naive prior to thyroid surgery. The material sequenced was blood. Receptors were obtained from a female donor with papillary thyroid cancer or a benign thyroid nodule (not recorded which). Some clones in this sample may be carry-over from other donors' samples.

This clone was seen at least ten times. The CDR3 spells CASNLAGGLGEQFF. The DNA of the CDR3 is TGTGCCAGCAACCTAGCGGGAGGGTTAGGGGAGCAGTTCTTC. The rearrangement links TRBV5-8 to TRBJ2-1, with TRBD2 identical over 12 bases. This CDR3 region has 14 residues. V gave up 6 bases and J gave up 10 bases; unmatched junction bases: 8. Germline-derived CDR1 and CDR2 are SGHTS and YDEGEE.

The chain joins TRBV6-2 or TRBV6-3 to TRBJ1-1; 7 bases match TRBD1. CDR3 length: 13 residues. V was clipped by 6 bases and J by 4 bases; unmatched bases: 5. Germline CDR1 MNHEY, CDR2 SVGEGT. The CDR3 protein is CASRGGGLTEAFF. The CDR3 coding sequence is TGTGCCAGCAGGGGAGGGGGCCTCACTGAAGCTTTCTTT.

This clone occurred many times. V usage is TRBV20-1 and J usage is TRBJ2-1; the match to TRBD2 covers 9 bases. CDR1 and CDR2 (germline): DFQATT, SNEGSKA (reference sequence). V dropped 6 bases and J dropped 2; count of bases not matched to a gene: 14. The CDR3 has 17 residues. CDR3 protein: CSATGGLAGNTYNEQFF. The CDR3 nucleotides read TGCAGTGCAACCGGCGGGCTAGCGGGAAATACCTACAATGAGCAGTTCTTC.

This clone is a singleton in its sample. In nucleotides, the CDR3 is TGTGCCAGAAGCCCTACTAGCTCCTACGAGCAGTACTTC. As protein: CARSPTSSYEQYF. This chain uses TRBV9 with TRBJ2-7; a weak D match, TRBD2 (5 bases). This CDR3 is 13 amino acids long. V gave up 8 bases and J gave up 0 bases, with 12 bases separating them. The germline gives CDR1 SGDLS, CDR2 YYNGEE.

This clone appeared a few times. The V call is TRBV7-2, the J call TRBJ2-7; D call uncertain. From germline, CDR1 is SGHTA and CDR2 FQGNSA. This CDR3 has 11 amino acids. V was shortened by 3 bases and J by 4 bases, with 4 bases between the two germline ends. CDR3 sequence (DNA): TGTGCCAGCAGCTTGAAATACGAGCAGTACTTC. Amino acids: CASSLKYEQYF.

The CDR3 bases are TGTGCCAGTAGTATGCCCTCCTACGAGCAGTACTTC. It codes for CASSMPSYEQYF. The chain uses TRBV19 and TRBJ2-7; no clear D. The CDR3 has 12 amino acids. Germline CDR1 is LNHDA and CDR2 is SQIVND (reference sequence). With 3 bases removed from V and 0 bases from J, the gap between germline ends came to 3 bases.

This clone has only a few counts. The CDR3 region is CSATLQGRIGEQYF. CDR3 nucleotide sequence: TGCAGTGCTACTTTACAGGGGAGGATAGGAGAGCAGTACTTC. The chain has TRBV20-1 and TRBJ2-7; D may be TRBD1 (7 bases). The CDR3 contains 14 residues. Germline V CDR1 and CDR2: DFQATT, SNEGSKA (reference sequence). Trimming left V 4 bases short and J 7 bases short, with 20 bases between.

This clone was picked up many times. V usage is TRBV28 and J usage is TRBJ2-7; 11 nucleotides line up with TRBD2. The CDR3 is 14 residues long. Germline loops: CDR1 MDHEN, CDR2 SYDVKM. With V trimmed by 4 bases and J by 9 bases, 8 bases remained unmatched. This chain's CDR3 is CASSSRLAGRGQYF. DNA of the CDR3: TGTGCCAGCAGTTCGCGACTAGCGGGACGCGGGCAGTACTTC.

This clone was recorded many times. This chain links TRBV11-1 with TRBJ2-6; D call uncertain. Germline CDR1 reads SGHAT; CDR2 reads FQDESV (reference sequence). CDR3 length: 15 amino acids. V gave up 3 bases and J gave up 0 bases, with 6 bases separating them. In DNA form, the CDR3 reads TGTGCCAGCAGCTTTGGCAGCTCTGGGGCCAACGTCCTGACTTTC. Its translation is CASSFGSSGANVLTF.

This clone appeared many times. The chain links TRBV15 to TRBJ1-5; D remains ambiguous. CDR1 is LNHNV and CDR2 is YYDKDF in the germline V gene (reference sequence). V lost 8 bases, J lost 2 bases, and 10 bases lay in between. This CDR3 contains 13 residues. CDR3: CATSLRGNQPQHF. CDR3 nucleotide sequence: TGTGCCACCTCCCTCCGGGGCAATCAGCCCCAGCATTTT.

V gene TRBV11-2 combines with J gene TRBJ2-1, with D possibly being TRBD1 or TRBD2 (5 bases each). Trimming pared 4 bases from V and 4 bases from J, leaving 14 bases between. Germline CDR1 and CDR2: SGHAT and FQNNGV. This CDR3 spans 15 amino acids. The CDR3 spells CASSSGLGVYNEQFF. CDR3 nucleotides: TGTGCCAGCAGCTCCGGACTGGGGGTTTACAATGAGCAGTTCTTC.

Written as DNA, the CDR3 is TGCGCCAGCAGCTTGGCCGAAAGGGGCTATGGCTACACCTTC. Translated: CASSLAERGYGYTF. The chain uses TRBV5-1 and TRBJ1-2; possibly TRBD1 for D (5 bases). The ends were cut back, 0 bases at V and 4 bases at J, with 10 bases in the middle. Germline V lookup: CDR1 SGHRS, CDR2 YFSETQ. This CDR3 spans 14 amino acids.

The chain combines TRBV6-5 with TRBJ2-3; tentatively, D is TRBD1 or TRBD2 (5 bases each). The germline V gene encodes CDR1 MNHEY and CDR2 SVGAGI. The CDR3 loop spans 18 amino acids. Trimming shortened V by 7 bases and J by 4 bases, and 27 bases separated the two germline ends. CDR3 DNA sequence: TGTGCCAGCATTTTCGGAATGGGGGACCAGAGCTTATCAGATACGCAGTATTTT. It is translated as CASIFGMGDQSLSDTQYF.

This clone was observed a few times. Here the CDR3 reads CASRRDARTGELFF. Written as DNA, the CDR3 is TGTGCCAGCCGGAGGGACGCAAGGACCGGGGAGCTGTTTTTT. The V and J genes are TRBV6-2 or TRBV6-3 and TRBJ2-2; weak D call: TRBD2 (6 bases). The germline CDR1 and CDR2 sequences are MNHEY and SVGEGT. V was cut by 8 bases and J by 5 bases, with 15 bases left in between. The CDR3 spans 14 residues.

Only a few counts were recorded for this clone. The rearrangement uses TRBV6-1 and TRBJ2-1, with no clear D. Germline-derived CDR1 and CDR2 are MNHNS and SASEGT. This CDR3 comprises 14 residues. The V and J ends lost 6 bases and 5 bases respectively, with 14 bases between them. The CDR3 sequence is CASRPGTTHNEQFF. Written as DNA, the CDR3 is TGTGCCAGCAGACCCGGAACCACCCACAATGAGCAGTTCTTC.

J is TRBJ2-1 and V is TRBV4-1; 9 bases are a match to TRBD2. Germline loops: CDR1 MGHRA, CDR2 YSYEKL. CDR3 length equals 14 residues. The V and J ends lost 8 bases and 4 bases, in that order; junction bases with no gene match: 6. The CDR3, as DNA: TGCGCCAGCTCTGGACTAGCGTTATACAATGAGCAGTTCTTC. Protein product: CASSGLALYNEQFF.

The V gene is TRBV9, the J gene TRBJ1-6; possibly TRBD1 for D (6 bases). Germline lookup yields CDR1 SGDLS and CDR2 YYNGEE. The CDR3 length is 13 residues. V was trimmed by 4 bases and J by 14 bases, leaving 16 bases between them. The chain's CDR3 is CASSPRQVRSLHF. CDR3 bases: TGTGCCAGCAGCCCCCGACAGGTACGATCCCTCCACTTT.

This clone occurred a few times. V usage is TRBV19 and J usage is TRBJ2-7; 11 nucleotides match TRBD1. The V gene's germline CDR1 is LNHDA and CDR2 SQIVND (reference sequence). This CDR3 is 14 amino acids long. The V and J ends lost 6 bases and 7 bases, in that order; junction bases with no gene match: 8. The CDR3 coding sequence is TGTGCCAGTAGCGAAGGACAGGGGGCGCATGAGCAGTACTTC. The encoded protein is CASSEGQGAHEQYF.

This clone was counted ten times or more. The chain carries TRBV10-3 and TRBJ2-1, with 7 nucleotides matching TRBD2. From germline, CDR1 is ENHRY and CDR2 SYGVKD. The CDR3 is 16 residues long. V shed 8 bases, J shed 4 bases, and the junction held 14 bases outside the gene matches. The CDR3 reads CAIGGFRASGYNEQFF. DNA of the CDR3: TGTGCCATCGGGGGATTTAGGGCTAGCGGATACAATGAGCAGTTCTTC.

The chain uses TRBV7-8 and TRBJ1-3, with no clear D. Per germline, CDR1 SGHVS and CDR2 FQNEAQ. CDR3 size: 15 residues. V lost 3 bases to trimming and J lost 0 bases, with 9 bases between them. The CDR3 region is CASSLFALSGNTIYF. In DNA, the CDR3 is TGTGCCAGCAGCTTGTTCGCTCTCTCTGGAAACACCATATATTTT.

There are a few counts of this clone. The chain is built from TRBV19 and TRBJ2-7; no firm D call. Per the germline V gene, CDR1 is LNHDA and CDR2 is SQIVND (reference sequence). This CDR3 region has 17 residues. V was cut by 6 bases and J by 0 bases, with 21 bases left in between. CDR3 DNA sequence: TGTGCCAGTAGCTATGCGTCAGGAGCACCCAGCTCCTACGAGCAGTACTTC. It codes for CASSYASGAPSSYEQYF.

This clone was detected ten times or more. This chain links TRBV7-9 with TRBJ1-2; the match to TRBD1 covers 9 bases. Germline values: CDR1 SEHNR, CDR2 FQNEAQ (reference sequence). The J segment lost 8 bases and the V segment lost 5 bases, leaving 6 bases of the junction unmatched. This CDR3 is 13 amino acids long. The CDR3 DNA reads TGTGCCAGCAGCCGGGACAGGGTGGTCGGCTACACCTTC. Protein product: CASSRDRVVGYTF.

The chain recombines TRBV30 with TRBJ2-1, with 7 bases lining up with TRBD2. Matching the DNA end better, TRBJ2-4 makes the J call doubtful. The CDR3 totals 13 residues. Looked up from germline, CDR1 is GTSNPN and CDR2 is SVGIG (reference sequence). The chain's CDR3 is CAWSVRRLADQYF. As DNA, the CDR3 is TGTGCCTGGAGTGTACGGAGGCTAGCGGATCAGTACTTC.

At least ten counts were recorded for this clone. The chain links TRBV28 to TRBJ1-2; TRBD1 agrees at 8 bases. V trimming: 6 bases; J trimming: 3 bases; junction bases outside the gene matches: 6. The length of the CDR3 is 14 residues. Germline loops: CDR1 MDHEN, CDR2 SYDVKM. The CDR3 sequence: CASSLDRVDYGYTF. CDR3 in DNA: TGTGCCAGCAGCTTGGACAGGGTAGACTATGGCTACACCTTC.

In this sample, this clone turned up many times. This chain links TRBV20-1 with TRBJ2-1; the D gene is possibly TRBD1 (5 bases). The CDR3 covers 20 residues. Germline CDR1 reads DFQATT; CDR2 reads SNEGSKA (reference sequence). Trimming removed 5 bases from V and 0 bases from J, with 29 bases in between. CDR3 DNA: TGCAGTGCTCCCCGTCGATATAGAGGCAGGGCCTTTGGCTCCTACAATGAGCAGTTCTTC. It translates to CSAPRRYRGRAFGSYNEQFF.

The chain uses TRBV6-6 and TRBJ1-2; 7 positions agree with TRBD1. J gave up 3 bases and V 0 bases, and 4 bases lay outside the gene matches. The germline V gene has CDR1 MNHNY and CDR2 SVGAGI (reference sequence). This CDR3 has 15 amino acids. CDR3 nucleotides: TGTGCCAGCAGTTACTCGACAGGGATTGACTATGGCTACACCTTC. Translated: CASSYSTGIDYGYTF.

Details on this clone: Being one base from a much bigger clone, this may be a read error. Other nucleotide sequences in the sample specify the same CDR3. The chain links TRBV9 to TRBJ2-7, with D perhaps assigned TRBD1 or TRBD2 (6 bases each). CDR1 and CDR2 from the germline V gene are SGDLS and YYNGEE. The CDR3 consists of 13 residues. This CDR3 reads CASSARTEGEQYF. DNA of the CDR3: TGTGCCAGCAGCGCTCGGACGGAGGGGGAGCAATACTTC.

The rearrangement links TRBV20-1 to TRBJ2-1, with 7 bases lining up with TRBD2. With 2 bases clipped from V and 6 bases from J, the junction kept 16 bases outside the gene matches. Germline CDR1 is DFQATT and CDR2 is SNEGSKA (reference sequence). This CDR3 has 17 residues. This chain's CDR3 is CSARPGASGTLSNEQFF. The CDR3 nucleotides read TGCAGTGCTAGACCGGGCGCTAGCGGAACCCTATCCAATGAGCAGTTCTTC.

This clone was detected many times. A read error is possible here, since a much larger clone lies one base away. The chain recombines TRBV7-2 with TRBJ2-1; 7 positions match TRBD1. Germline V gene sequence: CDR1 SGHTA, CDR2 FQGNSA. The length of the CDR3 is 14 residues. CDR3 sequence reads: CAGSVNRGYNEQFF. As DNA, the CDR3 is TGTGCCGGCAGCGTTAACAGGGGCTACAATGAGCAGTTCTTC.

Comments on this clone: Since no conserved phenylalanine or tryptophan closes the CDR3, a read error is the likely cause. J is TRBJ2-1 and V is TRBV5-1; D perhaps matches TRBD2 (6 bases). Germline-derived CDR1 and CDR2 are SGHRS and YFSETQ. CDR3 length: 15 residues. The CDR3 region is CSSSLEEGPHNEQFL. CDR3 bases: TGCTCCAGCAGCTTGGAGGAGGGACCCCACAATGAGCAGTTCCTC.

This clone was seen repeatedly, ten times or more. The CDR3 coding sequence is TGTGCCAGCTCACCAGTCGAGGACGAGCAGTACTTC. This codes for CASSPVEDEQYF. The chain combines TRBV18 with TRBJ2-7; D gene uncertain. CDR1 KGHSH and CDR2 LQKENI come from the germline V gene. Trimming left V 2 bases short and J 5 bases short, with 7 bases between. The length of the CDR3 is 12 residues. Combining the CDR3 with reference TRBV18 and TRBJ2-7 gives the whole variable domain NAGVMQNPRHLVRRRGQEARLRCSPMKGHSHVYWYRQLPEEGLKFMVYLQKENIIDESGMPKERFSAEFPKEGPSILRIQQVVRGDSAAYFCASSPVEDEQYFGPGTRLTVT.